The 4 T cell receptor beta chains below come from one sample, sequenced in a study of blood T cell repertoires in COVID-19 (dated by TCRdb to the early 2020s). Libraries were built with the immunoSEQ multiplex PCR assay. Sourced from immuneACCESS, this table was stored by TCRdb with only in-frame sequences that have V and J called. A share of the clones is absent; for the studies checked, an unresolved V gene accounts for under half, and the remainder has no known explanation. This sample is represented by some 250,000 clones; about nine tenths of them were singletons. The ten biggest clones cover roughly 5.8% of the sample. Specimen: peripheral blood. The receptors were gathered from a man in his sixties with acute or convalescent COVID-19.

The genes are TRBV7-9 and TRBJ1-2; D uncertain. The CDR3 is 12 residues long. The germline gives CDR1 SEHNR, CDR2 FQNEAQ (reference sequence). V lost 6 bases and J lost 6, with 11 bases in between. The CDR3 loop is CASSVELHGYTF. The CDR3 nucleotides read TGTGCCAGCAGTGTGGAACTACATGGCTACACCTTC.

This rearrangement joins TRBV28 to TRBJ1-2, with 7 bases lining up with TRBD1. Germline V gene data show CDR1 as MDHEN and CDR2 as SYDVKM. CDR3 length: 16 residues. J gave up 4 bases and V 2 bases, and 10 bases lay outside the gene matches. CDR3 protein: CASSLATDRLLYGYTF. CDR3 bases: TGTGCCAGCAGTTTAGCTACGGACAGGTTACTCTATGGCTACACCTTC.

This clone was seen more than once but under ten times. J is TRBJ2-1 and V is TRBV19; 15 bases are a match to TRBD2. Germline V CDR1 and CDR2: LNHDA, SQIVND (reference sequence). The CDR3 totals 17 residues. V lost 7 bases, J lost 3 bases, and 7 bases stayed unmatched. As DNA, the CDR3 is TGTGCCAGTACCGACGGGGGACTAGCGGGAGGCTACAATGAGCAGTTCTTC. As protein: CASTDGGLAGGYNEQFF. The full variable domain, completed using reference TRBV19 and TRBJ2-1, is DGGITQSPKYLFRKEGQNVTLSCEQNLNHDAMYWYRQDPGQGLRLIYYSQIVNDFQKGDIAEGYSVSREKKESFPLTVTSAQKNPTAFYLCASTDGGLAGGYNEQFFGPGTRLTVL.

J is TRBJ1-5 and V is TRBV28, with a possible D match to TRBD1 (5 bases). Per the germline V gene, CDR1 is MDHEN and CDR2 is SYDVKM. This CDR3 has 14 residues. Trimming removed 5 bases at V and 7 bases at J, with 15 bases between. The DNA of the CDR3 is TGTGCCAGCAGTGCGCGAATAGGGGAACAGCCCCAGCATTTT. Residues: CASSARIGEQPQHF.